This T cell receptor beta chain derives from a study of blood T cell repertoires in COVID-19. Turning to the study itself: Samples representing acute and convalescent COVID-19 were sourced from the United States, Italy and Spain.

This clone was seen once. TCRdb keeps only in-frame clones here, not all; method: immunoSEQ multiplex PCR. The sample shows 190,000 or so clones, over 75% of them seen only once. This TCR was sampled from a woman aged 80 or older with acute or convalescent COVID-19. The material sequenced was peripheral blood.

The CDR3 here is CASSSAVGQGGIRVYEQYF. The CDR3 DNA reads TGTGCCAGCAGTTCCGCTGTAGGACAGGGGGGAATTAGAGTCTACGAGCAGTACTTC. The rearrangement uses TRBV6-2 or TRBV6-3 and TRBJ2-7; 10 positions match TRBD1. The V segment lost 4 bases and the J segment 3 bases; nucleotides outside the gene matches: 18. The CDR3 extends over 19 amino acids. Germline V lookup: CDR1 MNHEY, CDR2 SVGEGT.